The clone carrying this T cell receptor (beta chain) occurred once. This specimen includes other DNA sequences encoding the same CDR3. The sample belongs to a study of blood T cell repertoires in COVID-19. The V segment lost 3 bases and the J segment 1 base; nucleotides outside the gene matches: 6. The CDR3 totals 16 residues. Per germline, CDR1 KGHSH and CDR2 LQKENI. Sequencing was performed with immunoSEQ multiplex PCR; in TCRdb, only in-frame clones are kept and a portion is missing. Here the sample spans approximately 180,000 clones, roughly 88% being singletons. This chain joins TRBV18 and TRBJ1-2, with 9 bases lining up with TRBD1. Sequenced sample: peripheral blood. The receptor was isolated from a human donor with active or convalescent COVID-19. The donor label of this sample is uncertain. The CDR3 reads CASSPTRTGVNYGYTF. In nucleotides, the CDR3 is TGTGCCAGCTCACCCACCAGGACAGGGGTTAACTATGGCTACACCTTC.